This entry lists 15 T cell receptor beta chains sequenced from one sample in a study of cytomegalovirus exposure and HLA in healthy donors. With 60 Vbeta and 13 Jbeta primers, the PCR was carried out. Some clones are missing from TCRdb's copy, which holds only in-frame ones; the method was immunoSEQ multiplex PCR. The sample yields approximately 150,000 clones, of which the top ten take up about 2.2%. Sequenced sample: PBMCs. The receptors stem from a woman under 30 in good health and CMV-seronegative.

CDR3 nucleotide sequence: TGCAGCGTTGAAGAACAGGGGTCTGAAGCTTTCTTT. Its translation is CSVEEQGSEAFF. The chain is built from TRBV29-1 and TRBJ1-1; 7 positions match TRBD1. The CDR3 totals 12 residues. Germline V gives CDR1 SQVTM, CDR2 ANQGSEA. V dropped 0 bases and J dropped 6; count of bases not matched to a gene: 1. The full variable domain, its missing parts supplied by reference TRBV29-1 and TRBJ1-1, is SAVISQKPSRDICQRGTSLTIQCQVDSQVTMMFWYRQQPGQSLTLIATANQGSEATYESGFVIDKFPISRPNLTFSTLTVSNMSPEDSSIYLCSVEEQGSEAFFGQGTRLTVV.

A note on this clone: At one boundary the junction diverges from the germline segment, which might be a read error. V gene TRBV11-3 combines with J gene TRBJ2-1, with 7 bases lining up with TRBD2. CDR1 and CDR2 from the germline V gene are SGHNT and YENEEA. This CDR3 has 15 residues. The DNA of the CDR3 is TGTGCCAGCAGCATGAGAGTAGCGGGTTACAGTGAGCAGTTCTTC. It codes for CASSMRVAGYSEQFF.

The chain uses TRBV6-1 and TRBJ1-4, with TRBD1 identical over 10 bases. Germline V gives CDR1 MNHNS, CDR2 SASEGT. This CDR3 region has 15 residues. After removal of 3 bases from V and 6 bases from J, the junction contained 4 bases not matched to a gene. The CDR3 nucleotides read TGTGCCAGCAGTGATACGACAGGGGGCGATGAAAAACTGTTTTTT. This sequence encodes CASSDTTGGDEKLFF.

J is TRBJ2-1 and V is TRBV9, with 7 bases aligning to TRBD2. Germline trimming cut 2 bases from V and 6 bases from J; bases unmatched to any gene: 5. Germline assignment: CDR1 SGDLS and CDR2 YYNGEE. The CDR3 length is 14 residues. This CDR3 reads CASSVGLGSNEQFF. The CDR3, as DNA: TGTGCCAGCAGCGTTGGACTAGGGAGCAATGAGCAGTTCTTC.

Of note for this clone: The sample holds other DNA sequences that translate to the same CDR3. This chain uses TRBV4-1 with TRBJ1-4; D might be TRBD1 (6 bases). Trimming took 1 base from V and 0 from J, leaving 9 bases between them. Germline V gene lookup returns CDR1 MGHRA and CDR2 YSYEKL. CDR3 length: 16 amino acids. The CDR3 nucleotides are TGCGCCAGCAGCCAAGGGACAGTCGCAACTAATGAAAAACTGTTTTTT. Protein product: CASSQGTVATNEKLFF.

The gene calls are TRBV21-1 and TRBJ2-1; TRBD2, as called in the table, went unchecked against the DNA. TRBV21-1 is a recognized pseudogene. This CDR3 has 14 amino acids. The CDR3 reads CASSTIPRANEQFF. CDR3 DNA sequence: TGTGCCAGCAGCACGATTCCGAGGGCCAATGAGCAGTTCTTC.

The chain recombines TRBV7-9 with TRBJ1-2; TRBD1 is a possible D gene (5 bases). Germline lookup yields CDR1 SEHNR and CDR2 FQNEAQ (reference sequence). Trimming removed 3 bases from V and 3 bases from J, with 11 bases in between. The CDR3 extends over 14 amino acids. The CDR3 spells CASSFTTQDYGYTF. The CDR3 coding sequence is TGTGCCAGCAGCTTTACCACACAGGACTATGGCTACACCTTC.

The V and J genes are TRBV4-3 and TRBJ2-1; TRBD2 might be the D (6 bases). Germline values: CDR1 LGHNA, CDR2 YSLEER. V lost 1 base and J lost 0, with 10 bases in between. The CDR3 loop spans 16 amino acids. CDR3 sequence: CASSQADYISYNEQFF. In nucleotides, the CDR3 is TGCGCCAGCAGCCAAGCGGACTATATCTCCTACAATGAGCAGTTCTTC.

The chain carries TRBV30 and TRBJ2-7, with 7 bases aligning to TRBD1. This CDR3 is 11 amino acids long. The V and J ends lost 3 bases and 9 bases, in that order; junction bases with no gene match: 5. Looked up from germline, CDR1 is GTSNPN and CDR2 is SVGIG (reference sequence). The CDR3, as DNA: TGTGCCTGGAGATCGACAGGGCTGCAGTACTTC. Its translation is CAWRSTGLQYF.

This chain links TRBV5-1 with TRBJ2-5; 10 bases align to TRBD2. V lost 6 bases and J lost 3; bases outside the gene matches: 11. The CDR3 extends over 16 amino acids. Germline V gene sequence: CDR1 SGHRS, CDR2 YFSETQ. CDR3 coding DNA: TGCGCCAGCACCTCCCATGGACTAGCGGCAAAAGAGACCCAGTACTTC. Translation gives CASTSHGLAAKETQYF.

This rearrangement joins TRBV6-6 to TRBJ2-5; 8 bases fit TRBD1. The junction had 6 bases not matched to a gene; V was cut back by 5 bases and J by 1 base. CDR1 MNHNY and CDR2 SVGAGI come from the germline V gene (reference sequence). CDR3 length: 15 amino acids. In DNA, the CDR3 is TGTGCCAGCAGTGTCCTCGGACAGGGCCAAGAGACCCAGTACTTC. It is translated as CASSVLGQGQETQYF.

The chain recombines TRBV7-9 with TRBJ2-1; 7 bases agree with TRBD2. The CDR3 runs 16 residues. Trimming took 5 bases from V and 2 from J; bases not matched to a gene: 9. Germline V gene lookup returns CDR1 SEHNR and CDR2 FQNEAQ (reference sequence). CDR3 bases: TGTGCCAGCAGCCTCGATTTAGCGGGCACCTACAATGAGCAGTTCTTC. This encodes CASSLDLAGTYNEQFF.

The rearrangement uses TRBV19 and TRBJ1-5; D may be TRBD1 (5 bases). Germline assignment: CDR1 LNHDA and CDR2 SQIVND (reference sequence). CDR3 length: 14 amino acids. V lost 3 bases to trimming and J lost 6 bases, with 12 bases between them. CDR3 DNA: TGTGCCAGTAGTATGGGGGGGTATGTTCAGCCCCAGCATTTT. It encodes CASSMGGYVQPQHF.

The chain links TRBV10-1 to TRBJ2-2; possible D gene TRBD2, 5 bases. Deletions cut 4 bases from V and 4 bases from J, with 16 bases between. This CDR3 has 16 amino acids. Germline CDR1 reads WNHNN; CDR2 reads SYGVQD (reference sequence). In DNA, the CDR3 is TGCGCCAGCAGTGCGGGCCTAATCGGAGGCACCGGGGAGCTGTTTTTT. Its protein is CASSAGLIGGTGELFF.

The rearrangement uses TRBV12-5 and TRBJ2-7, with 7 nucleotides matching TRBD2. After removal of 6 bases from V and 4 bases from J, the junction contained 6 bases not matched to a gene. This CDR3 is built from 13 residues. Germline V gene lookup returns CDR1 LGHNT and CDR2 FRNRAP. CDR3 protein: CASGAGTTYEQYF. The CDR3 DNA reads TGTGCTAGTGGGGCCGGGACTACATACGAGCAGTACTTC.